These T cell receptor beta chains were read from a single sample in a study of shared clonotypes between healthy human individuals. Assay: immunoSEQ multiplex PCR; the TCRdb copy retains only in-frame clones and omits some. Among about 1.1 million clones listed, around three quarters were seen once. Sequenced: memory CD4+ T cells from PBMCs. These receptors came from a young man in good health. Some clones in this sample may be carry-over from other donors' samples. The conserved cysteine and the conserved F or W are not part of the CDR3 here. Size tells how often a clone was seen (once, few, many) or the class of an expanded clone, and some rows leave it out.

V,size,J,CDR3
TRBV28,-,TRBJ2-7,ASSSSKGGIWEQY
TRBV6-1,-,TRBJ2-3,ASRGLADPTDTQY
TRBV10-3,-,TRBJ2-7,AIGREPYEQY
TRBV28,-,TRBJ2-3,ASSGLAGGDTQY
TRBV6-1,-,TRBJ1-5,ASSRLHSNQPQH
TRBV4-1,-,TRBJ2-2,ASSPGPPIGYPGELF
TRBV5-1,once,TRBJ2-1,ASSLKGLADNEQF
TRBV27,-,TRBJ2-7,ASNPGLAGPVFEQY
TRBV2,-,TRBJ1-4,ASGSGTGGGKLF
TRBV6-5,once,TRBJ2-1,ASGGHQGSYNEQF
TRBV6-1,-,TRBJ1-1,ASSEGGQRTEAF
TRBV2,-,TRBJ2-1,ASKPGQGYNEQF
TRBV19,-,TRBJ2-2,ASRGLADTGELF
TRBV18,-,TRBJ1-2,ASSPTVNYGYT
TRBV9,-,TRBJ2-5,ASSATGGSETQY
TRBV4-1,-,TRBJ2-1,ASSQGFISTYNEQF
TRBV5-1,-,TRBJ2-7,ASRRPGAYEQY
TRBV5-1,-,TRBJ2-2,ASSFLRGNTGELF
TRBV2,-,TRBJ1-5,ASSEGVGGPRTNQPQH
TRBV9,-,TRBJ2-5,ASSVQQGYQETQY
TRBV2,-,TRBJ2-7,ASRTGIDEQY
TRBV7-3,-,TRBJ2-3,ASSRDRFTDTQY
TRBV7-9,-,TRBJ2-5,ASSEMGETQY
TRBV11-2,once,TRBJ2-6,ASSPGLANVLT
TRBV6-1,-,TRBJ2-7,ASSEGAGVLYEQY
TRBV2,once,TRBJ1-1,ASSGSFMNTEAF
TRBV7-9,-,TRBJ2-1,ASSPLAGASGEQF